These 26 T cell receptor beta chains were all obtained from the same sample, sequenced in a study of Graves' ophthalmopathy and Graves' hyperthyroidism. Amplification from RNA transcripts yielded the TCR beta CDR3 regions. RT-PCR was first run with HTBI primers, then multiplex PCR in a second round. Using its own MiXCR run on the multiplex PCR reads, TCRdb lists one record per CDR3 protein. The sample has around 1.1 million distinct CDR3 sequences, roughly two fifths seen once. Material: peripheral blood or thyroid tissue (not recorded which). Every receptor here comes from an adult man with Graves' hyperthyroidism.

This clonotype has a handful of counts. The chain employs TRBV28 and TRBJ1-2; D is uncertain. The CDR3 runs to 11 residues. Between the trimmed V and J ends, which lost 5 bases and 3 bases, there was a span of 4 bases. The germline V gene encodes CDR1 MDHEN and CDR2 SYDVKM. DNA for the CDR3: TGTGCCAGCAGTGGATACTATGGCTACACCTTC. This translates into CASSGYYGYTF.

Ten or more counts support this clonotype. The V call is TRBV2, the J call TRBJ2-7, with D maybe TRBD2 (5 bases). Germline CDR1 and CDR2: SNHLY and FYNNEI. Trimming pared 5 bases from V and 4 bases from J, leaving 33 bases between. This CDR3 is 20 amino acids long. CDR3 residues: CASSNPHRGMILSTRYEQYF. The CDR3 DNA reads as TGTGCCAGCAGTAACCCCCATCGAGGGATGATTCTTTCTACTCGATACGAGCAGTACTTC.

This clonotype was detected ten times or more. J is TRBJ2-5 and V is TRBV6-2 or TRBV6-3; a weak D match, TRBD1 (5 bases). CDR3 length: 14 residues. Germline CDR1 reads MNHEY; CDR2 reads SVGEGT. The V and J ends lost 5 bases and 5 bases respectively, with 15 bases between them. The CDR3 DNA is TGTGCCAGCAGTGATCCAGGGTCTTACGAGACCCAGTACTTC. The encoded protein is CASSDPGSYETQYF.

Many counts were recorded for this clonotype. This chain joins TRBV20-1 and TRBJ2-5, with 10 positions matching TRBD1. Germline V lookup: CDR1 DFQATT, CDR2 SNEGSKA (reference sequence). V lost 4 bases and J lost 10; bases outside the gene matches: 6. The length of the CDR3 is 12 residues. CDR3 loop: CSAKGQGRDQYF. The CDR3 bases are TGCAGTGCTAAGGGACAGGGGAGGGACCAGTACTTC.

V is TRBV7-2 and J is TRBJ1-2; D perhaps matches TRBD1 (6 bases). V was shortened by 5 bases and J by 8 bases, with 18 bases between the two germline ends. CDR1 is SGHTA, CDR2 FQGNSA, per germline. This CDR3 contains 14 residues. Here the CDR3 DNA reads TGTGCCAGCAGCCGCCCTCCCGAGGGGGAAGGCTACACCTTC. Protein sequence: CASSRPPEGEGYTF.

Turning to this clonotype: At one boundary the junction diverges from the germline segment, which might be a read error. The chain recombines TRBV10-2 with TRBJ2-7; 10 nucleotides match TRBD1. This CDR3 spans 15 amino acids. The V gene's germline CDR1 is WSHSY and CDR2 SAAADI. This chain's CDR3 is CASSFTGQGSYEQYF. The CDR3 DNA follows: TGTGCCAGCAGTTTTACGGGACAGGGGAGCTACGAGCAGTACTTC.

V gene TRBV25-1 combines with J gene TRBJ1-6; 7 nucleotides match TRBD1. CDR1 is MGHDK and CDR2 is SYGVNS in the germline V gene. There are 14 residues in the CDR3. With V trimmed by 3 bases and J by 7 bases, 3 bases remained unmatched. CDR3 bases: TGTGCCAGCAGTGACGCGGGACAGAATTCACCCCTCCACTTT. This sequence encodes CASSDAGQNSPLHF.

The table lists this clonotype with many counts. The V gene is TRBV7-8, the J gene TRBJ1-1; D is unresolved. This CDR3 is 18 amino acids long. The ends were cut back, 1 base at V and 1 base at J, with 19 bases in the middle. Germline V gene sequence: CDR1 SGHVS, CDR2 FQNEAQ. CDR3 residues: CASSLDRWMMGGNTEAFF. In DNA form, the CDR3 reads TGTGCCAGCAGCTTAGATCGATGGATGATGGGAGGGAACACTGAAGCTTTCTTT.

The chain links TRBV15 to TRBJ1-1; the match to TRBD1 covers 9 bases. J was trimmed by 4 bases and V by 3 bases; bases with no gene match: 9. The CDR3 runs 16 residues. Germline V gene data show CDR1 as LNHNV and CDR2 as YYDKDF (reference sequence). The CDR3 DNA is TGTGCCACCAGCAGTTATCGCGGGACAGGGACCACTGAAGCTTTCTTT. Its translation: CATSSYRGTGTTEAFF.

The chain uses TRBV2 and TRBJ2-5; no clear D. Gene TRBJ2-1 matches the end of the DNA better, so the J call may be wrong. The CDR3 spans 17 residues. Germline CDR1 is SNHLY and CDR2 is FYNNEI. The CDR3 nucleotides read TGTGCCAGCAGTGACGACCCGCTAAAGCCGCTCTACAATGAGCAGTTCTTC. It specifies CASSDDPLKPLYNEQFF.

The chain recombines TRBV14 with TRBJ2-7; perhaps TRBD2 as D (6 bases). The V and J ends lost 5 bases and 1 base respectively, with 12 bases between them. Germline V gene data show CDR1 as SGHDN and CDR2 as FVKESK. The CDR3 is 14 amino acids. The CDR3 DNA follows: TGTGCCAGCAGCGCGGGGAACGGATCCTACGAGCAGTACTTC. As protein: CASSAGNGSYEQYF.

There are a few counts of this clonotype. The J gene is TRBJ2-5, the V gene TRBV5-8; 8 positions agree with TRBD1. V gave up 5 bases and J gave up 4 bases; unmatched junction bases: 10. Germline V gene lookup returns CDR1 SGHTS and CDR2 YDEGEE. The CDR3 sequence is 15 residues long. This CDR3 is CASRGTGRTGETQYF. Here the CDR3 DNA reads TGTGCCAGCAGGGGGACAGGACGAACGGGAGAGACCCAGTACTTC.

This clonotype appeared a few times. The chain is built from TRBV3-1 and TRBJ1-2; D may be TRBD1 (6 bases). CDR1 and CDR2 (germline): LGHDT, YNNKEL (reference sequence). This CDR3 is 13 amino acids long. The V end lost 1 base, the J end lost 7 bases, and 10 bases lay between the germline ends. The CDR3 nucleotides are TGTGCCAGCAGCCAAGCAGGGGCGCTTGGCTACACCTTC. The encoded protein is CASSQAGALGYTF.

The rearrangement joins TRBV12-3 or TRBV12-4 to TRBJ1-6; D is unclear. This CDR3 region has 13 residues. V was shortened by 7 bases and J by 9 bases, with 13 bases between the two germline ends. In DNA form, the CDR3 reads TGTGCCAGCACACAGCTGTTTGGTTCACCCCTCCACTTT. Protein sequence: CASTQLFGSPLHF.

The chain carries TRBV27 and TRBJ1-5, with D perhaps matching TRBD1 (6 bases). Germline loops: CDR1 MNHEY, CDR2 SMNVEV (reference sequence). This CDR3 spans 15 amino acids. Trimming pared 3 bases from V and 2 bases from J, leaving 11 bases between. The CDR3 is CASSFGGAGNQPQHF. CDR3 coding DNA: TGTGCCAGCAGTTTTGGGGGCGCGGGCAATCAGCCCCAGCATTTT.

This clonotype was detected many times. The chain has TRBV6-5 and TRBJ1-2, with a possible D match to TRBD1 (6 bases). The V gene lost 6 bases and the J gene lost 2 bases, with 13 bases spanning the gap. CDR1 and CDR2 from the germline V gene are MNHEY and SVGAGI. The CDR3 has 14 amino acids. CDR3 protein: CASRGAGANYGYTF. DNA of the CDR3: TGTGCCAGCAGGGGAGCAGGGGCGAACTATGGCTACACCTTC.

Only a few counts were recorded for this clonotype. The chain uses TRBV19 and TRBJ2-7, with TRBD2 matching 13 bases. Germline V CDR1 and CDR2: LNHDA, SQIVND (reference sequence). The CDR3 spans 15 residues. V lost 3 bases and J lost 5; bases outside the gene matches: 4. The CDR3 here is CASSIGGTSGDEQYF. CDR3 nucleotides: TGTGCCAGTAGTATCGGTGGGACTAGCGGGGACGAGCAGTACTTC.

V and J are TRBV12-3 or TRBV12-4 and TRBJ2-5; 9 bases match TRBD1. CDR3 length: 16 amino acids. V was clipped by 5 bases and J by 6 bases; unmatched bases: 13. Here the CDR3 reads CASSPTGTGFSKTQYF. DNA for the CDR3: TGTGCCAGCAGTCCAACGGGGACAGGGTTTTCAAAGACCCAGTACTTC.

This clonotype was picked up many times. The V gene is TRBV15, the J gene TRBJ1-4; 9 bases agree with TRBD1. This CDR3 has 15 amino acids. Unmatched junction bases numbered 4, after V lost 5 bases and J lost 3 bases. Per germline, CDR1 LNHNV and CDR2 YYDKDF (reference sequence). CDR3 protein: CATSGWTGANEKLFF. The DNA of the CDR3 is TGTGCCACCAGCGGGTGGACAGGGGCTAATGAAAAACTGTTTTTT.

The rearrangement joins TRBV29-1 to TRBJ1-5; D not certain. The V gene lost 8 bases and the J gene lost 2 bases, with 13 bases spanning the gap. Germline V gene lookup returns CDR1 SQVTM and CDR2 ANQGSEA. The CDR3 sequence is 13 residues long. CDR3 loop: CSLGGLGNQPQHF. In DNA, the CDR3 is TGCAGCTTGGGAGGATTGGGCAATCAGCCCCAGCATTTT.

J is TRBJ1-4 and V is TRBV7-2; D ambiguous. From germline, CDR1 is SGHTA and CDR2 FQGNSA. The ends were cut back, 4 bases at V and 4 bases at J, with 13 bases in the middle. The CDR3 extends over 15 amino acids. DNA of the CDR3: TGTGCCAGCAGCTATCCCCAGGCCATTAATGAAAAACTGTTTTTT. Its translation is CASSYPQAINEKLFF.

This clonotype was picked up many times. The chain has TRBV12-3 or TRBV12-4 and TRBJ1-1; D ambiguous. The ends were cut back, 3 bases at V and 1 base at J, with 18 bases in the middle. This CDR3 contains 17 residues. DNA of the CDR3: TGTGCCAGCAGTTTTGGTCAGAACCCGACTTGGAACACTGAAGCTTTCTTT. Residues: CASSFGQNPTWNTEAFF.

The rearrangement links TRBV25-1 to TRBJ1-4, with 8 bases aligning to TRBD1. The CDR3 is 16 residues long. V shed 7 bases, J shed 5 bases, and the junction held 12 bases outside the gene matches. In germline, CDR1 is MGHDK, CDR2 SYGVNS. The CDR3 here is CASTVRRTGSNEKLFF. In nucleotides, the CDR3 is TGTGCCAGCACTGTGCGGAGGACAGGGTCCAATGAAAAACTGTTTTTT.

The chain combines TRBV9 with TRBJ2-7; TRBD1 is a possible D gene (6 bases). V dropped 5 bases and J dropped 4 bases, with 22 bases sitting between them. The CDR3 has 16 residues. Germline values: CDR1 SGDLS, CDR2 YYNGEE. The chain's CDR3 is CASRPTRSRGIYEQYF. The CDR3 region has the DNA TGTGCCAGCAGACCTACCCGTAGCAGGGGTATTTACGAGCAGTACTTC. Variable domain in full (rest from reference TRBV9 and TRBJ2-7): DSGVTQTPKHLITATGQRVTLRCSPRSGDLSVYWYQQSLDQGLQFLIQYYNGEERAKGNILERFSAQQFPDLHSELNLSSLELGDSALYFCASRPTRSRGIYEQYFGPGTRLTVT.

In its sample, this clonotype was seen many times. The J gene is TRBJ2-7, the V gene TRBV7-2; D remains ambiguous. Trimming took 1 base from V and 1 from J, leaving 8 bases between them. The germline V gene has CDR1 SGHTA and CDR2 FQGNSA. The CDR3 extends over 14 amino acids. CDR3 in amino acids: CASSLVQASYEQYF. CDR3 DNA sequence: TGTGCCAGCAGCTTAGTTCAAGCGTCCTACGAGCAGTACTTC.

This clonotype showed up just once. This may be a read error, as it is one base from a much larger clone. The chain recombines TRBV7-9 with TRBJ2-5; possible D gene TRBD1, 6 bases. The V gene lost 6 bases and the J gene lost 5 bases, with 16 bases spanning the gap. From germline, CDR1 is SEHNR and CDR2 FQNEAQ (reference sequence). The CDR3 is 14 residues long. The CDR3 nucleotides are TGTGCCAGCAGGGACGCCAACAGGGTGGAGACCCAGTACTTC. Translated, it gives CASRDANRVETQYF.